A selection of T cell receptor beta chains follows, all from one sample in a study of identical twins. TCRdb used MiXCR to reprocess the 5' RACE reads, holding one entry per CDR3 protein. This repertoire shows 310,000 or so distinct CDR3 sequences, roughly 8.6% found once; its top ten account for 2.1%. Separately, the same data were catalogued under a study of yellow fever vaccine responses in identical twins.

Material: memory (CD45RO+) T cells sorted from blood. Receptor source: a woman younger than 30 in good health. CDR3s include the opening cysteine and the closing phenylalanine or tryptophan. Clone sizes are given selectively: once, few, many, or a class where the clone is expanded.

CDR3 protein	clone size	V gene	J gene
CASSVVGGSSYEQYF	many	TRBV5-1	TRBJ2-7
CASSLFTSGSGETQYF	many	TRBV5-1	TRBJ2-5
CARTDRGGEKLFF	many	TRBV21-1	TRBJ1-4
CASSPAGDNEQFF	NA	TRBV7-9	TRBJ2-1
CSEVSWNTEAFF	NA	TRBV20-1	TRBJ1-1
CSAPGHKRDTQYF	many	TRBV20-1	TRBJ2-3
CASSEGLTDTQYF	few	TRBV6-1	TRBJ2-3
CASSLGFQGGGQETQYF	NA	TRBV7-9	TRBJ2-5
CASSWVGGYNEQFF	NA	TRBV27	TRBJ2-1
CASSKQGFVEKLFF	NA	TRBV12-3/TRBV12-4	TRBJ1-4
CASSQKRGAIQETQYF	few	TRBV27	TRBJ2-5
CASSHEGPNEQFF	NA	TRBV4-2	TRBJ2-1
CASSLSGGAFNEQFF	many	TRBV7-9	TRBJ2-1
CASSPTTGTSGELFF	many	TRBV3-1	TRBJ2-2
CASSLSGTPYNEQFF	NA	TRBV6-1	TRBJ2-1
CASSQEAAGNTIYF	NA	TRBV14	TRBJ1-3
CASSDLSGEAGELFF	few	TRBV2	TRBJ2-2
CATSEGGLDHGGTQYF	NA	TRBV24-1	TRBJ2-5
CSARVGASYEQYF	many	TRBV20-1	TRBJ2-7
CATSRGIGGTGELFF	many	TRBV15	TRBJ2-2
CASSLGGRREETQYF	few	TRBV14	TRBJ2-5
CASSSIGLATDTQYF	NA	TRBV12-3/TRBV12-4	TRBJ2-3
CATSIGGSGANVLTF	many	TRBV6-1	TRBJ2-6
CASTFREASEYFAGKNTGELFF	NA	TRBV7-2	TRBJ2-2
CASSPGQGLIQETQYF	NA	TRBV4-1	TRBJ2-5
CASSYGPKYDPVIKNIQYF	few	TRBV6-5	TRBJ2-4
CASSLTRGARGSTEAFF	few	TRBV27	TRBJ1-1
CASSEGGYYFSDNEQFF	NA	TRBV25-1	TRBJ2-1
CASNPLGLASSTGELFF	few	TRBV6-1	TRBJ2-2
CASSLLKEGNEQFF	few	TRBV7-9	TRBJ2-1
CSCRGLRMNTEAFF	many	TRBV20-1	TRBJ1-1
CASSYGQGPLYGTIYF	many	TRBV5-1	TRBJ1-3
CASSPRQGRSGELFF	many	TRBV12-3/TRBV12-4	TRBJ2-2
CASSQEGVNTQYF	NA	TRBV4-1	TRBJ2-3
CASSNKGQGAIADTQYF	few	TRBV6-1	TRBJ2-3
CASSQGDRGFPEAFF	few	TRBV3-1	TRBJ1-1
CASSLGNSHGDTQYF	few	TRBV5-1	TRBJ2-3
CSVEPSGITNEQFF	few	TRBV29-1	TRBJ2-1
CASSPLDRGYQNTEAFF	many	TRBV5-1	TRBJ1-1
CASSWVEGTEAFF	many	TRBV5-1	TRBJ1-1
CAFCLNSWLAATSYEQYF	NA	TRBV12-3/TRBV12-4	TRBJ2-7
CASSSTGTSGRRSYEQYF	NA	TRBV6-1	TRBJ2-7
CASSQGIFPPTDTQYF	NA	TRBV3-1	TRBJ2-3
CATSDREDSYNEQFF	many	TRBV24-1	TRBJ2-1
CASSLRSMDNEQFF	few	TRBV11-1	TRBJ2-1